One and the same sample provided the 23 T cell receptor beta chains below, sequenced in a study of CD8 T cells in ankylosing spondylitis. TCRdb re-called the 5' RACE reads through MiXCR, storing one row per CDR3 protein. There are approximately 92,000 distinct CDR3 sequences in the sample; 7.5% to 9% occur only once, and over 4.5% lies in the top ten. Sequenced: blood, either unsorted or a sorted T cell fraction (not recorded which). Receptor source: a male donor with ankylosing spondylitis or in good health (not recorded which).

For this clonotype: This may arise from a read error, as a much more abundant clone is one base away. V and J are TRBV28 and TRBJ2-3; TRBD1 aligns across 8 bases. Germline-derived CDR1 and CDR2 are MDHEN and SYDVKM. The CDR3 sequence is 14 residues long. The CDR3 DNA sequence: TGTGCCGGCAGCCCGCGGACAGGGTTAGATACGCAGTATTTT. It translates to CAGSPRTGLDTQYF.

Turning to this clonotype: A much larger clone is a single base away; this may be a read error. The chain is built from TRBV12-3 or TRBV12-4 and TRBJ1-2; the D gene is possibly TRBD1 (5 bases). The CDR3 length is 19 residues. CDR3 coding DNA: TGTGCCCGCAGTACCCCGGGGGGTCTAAGCAGGAATGCTAACTATGGCTACACCTTC. Protein: CARSTPGGLSRNANYGYTF.

The sample holds many counts of this clonotype. V gene TRBV27 combines with J gene TRBJ1-2; the match to TRBD1 covers 7 bases. The CDR3 has 14 residues. The V segment lost 5 bases and the J segment 3 bases; nucleotides outside the gene matches: 6. Per germline, CDR1 MNHEY and CDR2 SMNVEV (reference sequence). The CDR3 sequence is CASSGAQGYYGYTF. The CDR3 coding sequence is TGTGCCAGCAGTGGGGCACAGGGGTACTATGGCTACACCTTC.

This clonotype came up many times. This clone may be a read error of a much larger clone one base away. The chain links TRBV7-2 to TRBJ2-3; D ambiguous. Germline V lookup: CDR1 SGHTA, CDR2 FQGNSA. Trimming took 2 bases from V and 1 from J, leaving 4 bases between them. The CDR3 sequence is 13 residues long. The CDR3 loop reads CASSLIGTDTQYF. The CDR3 region has the DNA TGTGCCAGCAGCTTAATCGGCACAGATACGCAGTATTTT. The variable domain in full, with the rest retrieved from reference TRBV7-2 and TRBJ2-3, is GAGVSQSPSNKVTEKGKDVELRCDPISGHTALYWYRQSLGQGLEFLIYFQGNSAPDKSGLPSDRFSAERTGGSVSTLTIQRTQQEDSAVYLCASSLIGTDTQYFGPGTRLTVL.

This clonotype was counted at least ten times. V usage is TRBV20-1 and J usage is TRBJ2-7, with D uncertain. Trimming took off 8 bases at V and 3 bases at J, with 14 bases between the two ends. From germline, CDR1 is DFQATT and CDR2 SNEGSKA (reference sequence). The CDR3 runs to 12 residues. The CDR3: CSYWTAVYEQYF. The CDR3, as DNA: TGCAGTTACTGGACGGCCGTCTACGAGCAGTACTTC.

This clonotype was observed a handful of times. Possible read error: a much larger clone is one base away. The CDR3 sequence is CASSPGGTTDTQYF. As DNA, the CDR3 is TGTGCCAGCAGTCCGGGGGGTACCACAGATACGCAGTATTTT. This chain connects TRBV4-2 to TRBJ2-3; 7 bases are a match to TRBD2. The CDR3 loop spans 14 amino acids. Germline V CDR1 and CDR2: LGHNA, YNFKEQ. The V gene end was trimmed by 6 bases and the J gene end by 2 bases; junction bases not matched to a gene: 5.

This clonotype was seen repeatedly, ten times or more. The gene calls are TRBV12-3 or TRBV12-4 and TRBJ2-7, with 7 bases fitting TRBD1. This CDR3 is built from 14 residues. J was trimmed by 6 bases and V by 4 bases; bases with no gene match: 9. The CDR3 region is CASSSPGQLIEQYF. The CDR3 nucleotides read TGTGCCAGCAGTTCACCGGGACAGCTCATCGAGCAGTACTTC.

This clonotype was seen ten or more times. The gene calls are TRBV12-3 or TRBV12-4 and TRBJ2-3; 7 nucleotides align to TRBD2. The J segment lost 2 bases and the V segment lost 5 bases, leaving 7 bases of the junction unmatched. The CDR3 is made up of 15 amino acids. Written as DNA, the CDR3 is TGTGCCAGCAGTGTCCGGGACTATTTCACAGATACGCAGTATTTT. Protein sequence: CASSVRDYFTDTQYF.

This clonotype was seen at least ten times. This rearrangement joins TRBV7-8 to TRBJ2-4; D possibly corresponds to TRBD1 (5 bases). The CDR3 covers 16 residues. V gave up 2 bases and J gave up 0 bases, with 11 bases separating them. Germline V gene data show CDR1 as SGHVS and CDR2 as FQNEAQ. CDR3 region: CASSLKGIIAKNIQYF. The DNA of the CDR3 is TGTGCCAGCAGCTTAAAGGGGATTATAGCCAAAAACATTCAGTACTTC.

This clonotype was detected many times. This sequence joins TRBV7-6 and TRBJ1-1; 7 bases fit TRBD1. The CDR3 covers 15 residues. From germline, CDR1 is SGHVS and CDR2 FNYEAQ. V lost 4 bases to trimming and J lost 8 bases; unmatched junction nucleotides: 13. The CDR3 DNA sequence: TGTGCCAGCAGCTCCTTACAGGGGTCCCGAGGGGAAGCTTTCTTT. Residues: CASSSLQGSRGEAFF.

The CDR3, as DNA: TGTGCCAGCAGCCAACTATCATATGGCTACACCTTC. This codes for CASSQLSYGYTF. V usage is TRBV3-1 and J usage is TRBJ1-2; D ambiguous. From germline, CDR1 is LGHDT and CDR2 YNNKEL (reference sequence). The CDR3 has 12 amino acids. V was pared by 2 bases and J by 5 bases, with 6 bases between.

This clonotype was recorded many times. The V call is TRBV20-1, the J call TRBJ2-1; 10 bases are a match to TRBD2. J gave up 5 bases and V 7 bases, and 11 bases lay outside the gene matches. The CDR3 loop spans 15 amino acids. Germline V gives CDR1 DFQATT, CDR2 SNEGSKA (reference sequence). CDR3 region: CSVRTSGPLDNEQFF. The CDR3 nucleotides read TGCAGTGTGAGGACTAGCGGACCCCTTGACAATGAGCAGTTCTTC.

Details on this clonotype: A read error is possible here, since a much larger clone lies one base away. The CDR3 loop is CSVTGRTNTGELFF. DNA for the CDR3: TGCAGCGTTACGGGACGGACGAACACCGGGGAGCTGTTTTTT. The chain has TRBV29-1 and TRBJ2-2; the D call may be TRBD1 or TRBD2 (5 bases each). V lost 5 bases and J 0 bases, leaving 10 bases between the germline ends. Germline values: CDR1 SQVTM, CDR2 ANQGSEA. There are 14 residues in the CDR3.

This clonotype was observed at least ten times. The chain employs TRBV23-1 and TRBJ1-2; a possible D gene is TRBD1 (5 bases). TRBV23-1 is an ORF, with its function uncertain. The CDR3 runs to 11 residues. V dropped 11 bases and J dropped 4 bases, with 11 bases sitting between them. The CDR3 DNA is TGCGCCTTTCAAGGGGTCTATGGCTACACCTTC. Amino acid sequence: CAFQGVYGYTF.

This clonotype was seen only a few times. The genes are TRBV7-2 and TRBJ2-7; maybe TRBD2 (6 bases). Germline assignment: CDR1 SGHTA and CDR2 FQGNSA. The CDR3 runs to 17 residues. V lost 5 bases and J 5 bases, leaving 25 bases between the germline ends. CDR3 sequence (DNA): TGTGCCAGCAGCCTACGGTGGGGGGAGTCCTTTTACAACGAGCAGTACTTC. The encoded protein is CASSLRWGESFYNEQYF.

In its sample, this clonotype was seen a few times. The chain employs TRBV5-6 and TRBJ2-3; no clear D gene. Per germline, CDR1 SGHDT and CDR2 YYEEEE. V shed 4 bases and J shed 2 bases, with 11 bases lying between them. This CDR3 is 14 amino acids long. As DNA, the CDR3 is TGTGCCAGCAGCCCTGAGGCAACCACAGATACGCAGTATTTT. As protein: CASSPEATTDTQYF.

This chain joins TRBV19 and TRBJ1-2, with D possibly matching TRBD1 (5 bases). This CDR3 comprises 15 residues. Germline loops: CDR1 LNHDA, CDR2 SQIVND (reference sequence). The V and J ends lost 0 bases and 6 bases respectively, with 14 bases between them. The DNA for the CDR3 is TGTGCCAGTAGTATAGAAGCGGGGCGAGGTGATGGCTACACCTTC. Its protein is CASSIEAGRGDGYTF. Full variable domain (outside the CDR3, taken from reference TRBV19 and TRBJ1-2): DGGITQSPKYLFRKEGQNVTLSCEQNLNHDAMYWYRQDPGQGLRLIYYSQIVNDFQKGDIAEGYSVSREKKESFPLTVTSAQKNPTAFYLCASSIEAGRGDGYTFGSGTRLTVV.

As regards this clonotype: A much larger clone differs from this one at a single base, so this may be a read error. The chain is built from TRBV20-1 and TRBJ1-6, with 8 bases that match TRBD1. With V trimmed by 3 bases and J by 16 bases, 8 bases remained unmatched. CDR1 and CDR2 (germline): DFQATT, SNEGSKA (reference sequence). The CDR3 loop spans 12 amino acids. For the CDR3, the DNA is TGCAGTGCTAGTTGGGGACAGGACGAGCTCCACTTT. This encodes CSASWGQDELHF.

This clonotype was detected ten times or more. The chain carries TRBV30 and TRBJ1-2; possible D gene TRBD1, 6 bases. Trimming took 3 bases from V and 1 from J, leaving 12 bases between them. CDR3 length equals 14 residues. The germline gives CDR1 GTSNPN, CDR2 SVGIG (reference sequence). The CDR3 nucleotides read TGTGCCTGGAGCTGGGGGGCTGTTAACTATGGCTACACCTTC. It specifies CAWSWGAVNYGYTF.

The sample holds many counts of this clonotype. V and J are TRBV6-5 and TRBJ2-2; no reliable D call. The V end lost 0 bases, the J end lost 0 bases, and 5 bases lay between the germline ends. Germline V gene data show CDR1 as MNHEY and CDR2 as SVGAGI. This CDR3 has 15 amino acids. The CDR3 reads CASSYSRANTGELFF. The CDR3 nucleotides are TGTGCCAGCAGTTACTCCCGGGCGAACACCGGGGAGCTGTTTTTT.

This clonotype was found many times. The gene calls are TRBV24-1 and TRBJ2-1; either TRBD1 or TRBD2 may supply D (5 bases each). The V gene's germline CDR1 is KGHDR and CDR2 SFDVKD. Trimming left V 9 bases short and J 10 bases short, with 15 bases between. CDR3 length: 12 residues. CDR3 DNA: TGTGCCACCGGGACCACCATTTACGAGCAGTTCTTC. Translation gives CATGTTIYEQFF.

This clonotype occurred many times. The rearrangement uses TRBV5-1 and TRBJ2-1; TRBD2 is a possible D gene (5 bases). V lost 3 bases and J 3 bases, leaving 13 bases between the germline ends. The V gene's germline CDR1 is SGHRS and CDR2 YFSETQ. CDR3 length: 15 amino acids. Here the CDR3 reads CASSSTTAFYNEQFF. CDR3 DNA sequence: TGCGCCAGCAGCTCGACTACCGCTTTCTACAATGAGCAGTTCTTC.

This clonotype came up many times. This chain uses TRBV20-1 with TRBJ2-1; TRBD2 matches 10 bases. V lost 1 base, J lost 0 bases, and 15 bases stayed unmatched. This CDR3 comprises 20 residues. Looked up from germline, CDR1 is DFQATT and CDR2 is SNEGSKA (reference sequence). The CDR3, as DNA: TGCAGTGCTAGAGCCCAGGGGTCGCTAGCGGGGGTGAGCTCCTACAATGAGCAGTTCTTC. Translated: CSARAQGSLAGVSSYNEQFF.